A single sample gave rise to the 22 T cell receptor beta chains below, sequenced in a study of T cell clonality in common variable immunodeficiency. Repertoires were generated with immunoSEQ multiplex PCR, while TCRdb's copy carries only in-frame clones and drops some. Singletons are absent from the sample, which has 35,000 to 50,000 clones. The sequencing sample was made of peripheral blood mononuclear cells. Every receptor here comes from a person aged 18 to 69 in good health.

This clone was detected ten times or more. The CDR3 is cut off 3 residues early in the read; its end comes from the germline J gene. The gene calls are TRBV18 and TRBJ2-5; perhaps TRBD2 as D (7 bases). CDR1 and CDR2 from the germline V gene are KGHSH and LQKENI. The V gene lost 4 bases and the J gene lost 0 bases, with 27 bases spanning the gap. This CDR3 contains 20 residues. The CDR3: CASSRTASGGSVGHQETQYF. The sequenced part of the CDR3 DNA is TGTGCCAGCTCACGGACAGCTAGCGGAGGTAGTGTCGGGCACCAAGAGACC. Filled out from reference TRBV18 and TRBJ2-5, the complete variable domain reads NAGVMQNPRHLVRRRGQEARLRCSPMKGHSHVYWYRQLPEEGLKFMVYLQKENIIDESGMPKERFSAEFPKEGPSILRIQQVVRGDSAAYFCASSRTASGGSVGHQETQYFGPGTRLLVL.

This clone was seen at least ten times. The observed sequence ends 3 residues before the CDR3 terminus, with the missing tail filled in from the germline J gene. This chain uses TRBV12-3 or TRBV12-4 with TRBJ1-4; 9 bases map to TRBD1. Unmatched junction bases numbered 9, after V lost 5 bases and J lost 2 bases. The CDR3 is 17 residues long. CDR3 protein: CASSHGTGYLTNEKLFF. The sequenced part of the CDR3 DNA is TGTGCCAGCAGTCACGGGACAGGGTATCTGACTAATGAAAAA.

This clone appeared many times. The CDR3 end lies 3 residues beyond the end of the read and is filled in from the germline J gene. The rearrangement links TRBV7-8 to TRBJ1-4; a weak D match, TRBD1 (6 bases). V was shortened by 1 base and J by 4 bases, with 16 bases between the two germline ends. The CDR3 contains 17 residues. Per the germline V gene, CDR1 is SGHVS and CDR2 is FQNEAQ. CDR3 sequence reads: CASSLGLPQGYNEKLFF. The sequenced part of the CDR3 DNA is TGTGCCAGCAGCTTAGGTCTCCCGCAGGGGTATAATGAAAAA.

This clone was counted ten times or more. The CDR3 goes on 3 residues after the read ends, and that part is filled in from the germline J gene. The V and J genes are TRBV19 and TRBJ2-1; TRBD2 agrees at 11 bases. The CDR3 runs to 15 residues. Trimming removed 4 bases from V and 3 bases from J; junction bases left unmatched: 2. Germline CDR1 LNHDA, CDR2 SQIVND (reference sequence). This CDR3 reads CASSKGLADYNEQFF. CDR3 bases read: TGTGCCAGTAGTAAGGGACTAGCGGACTACAATGAG.

This clone has ten or more counts. The read stops 3 residues short of the end of the CDR3; the missing end is completed from the germline J gene. J is TRBJ1-1 and V is TRBV6-2 or TRBV6-3; D is perhaps TRBD1 (5 bases). The CDR3 covers 13 residues. V was trimmed by 8 bases and J by 1 base, leaving 11 bases between them. The germline CDR1 and CDR2 sequences are MNHEY and SVGEGT. The CDR3 reads CASHPRENTEAFF. CDR3 bases read: TGTGCCAGCCACCCCAGGGAGAACACTGAA.

There are many counts of this clone. Coverage ceases 3 residues before the CDR3 finishes, and the germline J gene fills in the end. This chain connects TRBV5-4 to TRBJ2-7, with unresolved D. The CDR3 sequence is 14 residues long. Trimming took 1 base from V and 2 from J, leaving 10 bases between them. The germline CDR1 and CDR2 sequences are SGHNT and YYREEE (reference sequence). CDR3: CASSLIEQPYEQYF. The covered CDR3 bases are TGTGCCAGCAGCTTGATAGAACAGCCCTACGAG. The full variable domain, its missing parts supplied by reference TRBV5-4 and TRBJ2-7, is ETGVTQSPTHLIKTRGQQVTLRCSSQSGHNTVSWYQQALGQGPQFIFQYYREEENGRGNFPPRFSGLQFPNYSSELNVNALELDDSALYLCASSLIEQPYEQYFGPGTRLTVT.

This clone has a count of ten or more. The read gets to within 3 residues of the CDR3 end, and the germline J gene fills in the rest. The J gene is TRBJ2-2, the V gene TRBV9; TRBD1 matches at 9 bases. CDR3 length: 18 amino acids. CDR1 is SGDLS and CDR2 is YYNGEE in the germline V gene. V lost 1 base, J lost 3 bases, and 10 bases stayed unmatched. The CDR3 bases that were read are TGTGCCAGCAGCGTACGCGCCGGGACAGGGCATCACACCGGGGAG. Protein: CASSVRAGTGHHTGE. The CDR3 as a whole reads CASSVRAGTGHHTGELFF.

This clone was counted ten times or more. Mismatch with germline at one junction end may stem from a read error. The chain's CDR3 is CASNSSGFCTDTQYF. The sequenced part of the CDR3 DNA is TGTGCTAGCAACTCGTCCGGGTTCTGCACAGATACG. This rearrangement joins TRBV7-7 to TRBJ2-3; D ambiguous. The read gets to within 3 residues of the CDR3 end, and the germline J gene fills in the rest. The CDR3 spans 15 residues. The V gene's germline CDR1 is SSHAT and CDR2 FNYEAQ (reference sequence).

This clone came up many times. Read coverage stops 3 residues before the CDR3 terminus; the germline J gene supplies the remainder. V gene TRBV20-1 combines with J gene TRBJ1-1; D not resolved. Germline values: CDR1 DFQATT, CDR2 SNEGSKA (reference sequence). This CDR3 comprises 12 residues. V was shortened by 3 bases and J by 3 bases, with 8 bases between the two germline ends. Here the CDR3 reads CSASQEYTEAFF. The sequenced part of the CDR3 DNA is TGCAGTGCTAGTCAGGAGTACACTGAA.

In this sample, this clone turned up many times. The read terminates 3 residues before the CDR3 end, so the remaining end is supplied by the germline J gene. This chain links TRBV5-1 with TRBJ2-7; 13 positions match TRBD2. The germline gives CDR1 SGHRS, CDR2 YFSETQ. With V trimmed by 4 bases and J by 6 bases, 7 bases remained unmatched. The CDR3 has 15 residues. This CDR3 reads CASSGRLAGGSEQYF. The sequenced CDR3 bases are TGCGCCAGCAGCGGGAGACTAGCGGGAGGAAGCGAG.

In this sample, this clone turned up many times. Sequencing ends 3 residues short of the CDR3 end; the germline J gene provides the rest. This chain connects TRBV5-1 to TRBJ2-7; TRBD2 matches at 11 bases. Trimming at V came to 4 bases and at J to 5 bases, leaving 11 bases not matched to a gene. The CDR3 is 16 amino acids. Germline V CDR1 and CDR2: SGHRS, YFSETQ. The sequenced CDR3 bases are TGCGCCAGCAGCAACGGACTACTAGCGGGAGAGGACGAG. Residues: CASSNGLLAGEDE. The entire CDR3 is CASSNGLLAGEDEQYF.

At least ten counts were recorded for this clone. The read terminates 3 residues before the CDR3 end, so the remaining end is supplied by the germline J gene. The chain recombines TRBV28 with TRBJ2-7; unclear D gene. From germline, CDR1 is MDHEN and CDR2 SYDVKM. V was trimmed by 2 bases and J by 5 bases, leaving 7 bases between them. This CDR3 is built from 12 residues. The CDR3 here is CASSLEVNEQYF. The sequenced CDR3 bases are TGTGCCAGCAGTTTAGAGGTAAACGAG.

This clone was recorded at least ten times. The read comes to an end 3 residues before the CDR3 does, leaving the germline J gene to fill in the end. The V call is TRBV5-1, the J call TRBJ1-2; D is perhaps TRBD1 (6 bases). Germline CDR1 and CDR2: SGHRS and YFSETQ. Trimming removed 4 bases from V and 2 bases from J, with 21 bases in between. The CDR3 extends over 17 amino acids. The sequenced part of the CDR3 DNA is TGCGCCAGCAGCCCGCATCTAGACAGGAGCTTAAACTATGGC. Translation: CASSPHLDRSLNYG. The whole CDR3 protein is CASSPHLDRSLNYGYTF.

In this sample, this clone turned up many times. The observed sequence ends 3 residues before the CDR3 terminus, with the missing tail filled in from the germline J gene. The chain combines TRBV7-2 with TRBJ2-3; D unclear. Trimming took 0 bases from V and 0 from J, leaving 7 bases between them. The CDR3 extends over 15 amino acids. The germline gives CDR1 SGHTA, CDR2 FQGNSA. The DNA read from the CDR3 is TGTGCCAGCAGCTTAGCCCCCACTAGCACAGATACG. Its translation is CASSLAPTSTDT. The whole CDR3 sequence reads CASSLAPTSTDTQYF.

This clone was detected ten times or more. The sequenced fragment ends 3 residues before the CDR3 boundary, so the rest is inferred from the germline J gene. The gene calls are TRBV15 and TRBJ2-7; tentatively, D is TRBD1 (5 bases). CDR3 size: 15 residues. Trimming removed 0 bases at V and 6 bases at J, with 15 bases between. The germline gives CDR1 LNHNV, CDR2 YYDKDF (reference sequence). This CDR3 is CATSRDSTGASEQYF. Partial CDR3 DNA: TGTGCCACCAGCAGAGATTCGACTGGGGCGAGCGAG.

In its sample, this clone was seen many times. The CDR3 protein is CSASEGGGETQYF. The CDR3 DNA, read in part, is TGCAGTGCAAGCGAGGGGGGGGGAGAGACC. This chain links TRBV20-1 with TRBJ2-5, with a possible D match to TRBD2 (7 bases). The read comes to an end 3 residues before the CDR3 does, leaving the germline J gene to fill in the end. The CDR3 totals 13 residues. V lost 6 bases to trimming and J lost 4 bases, with 15 bases between them. Germline V gene data show CDR1 as DFQATT and CDR2 as SNEGSKA (reference sequence).

This clone was seen many times. The read gets to within 3 residues of the CDR3 end, and the germline J gene fills in the rest. V usage is TRBV5-1 and J usage is TRBJ2-1; 10 bases agree with TRBD2. The ends lost 4 bases at V and 6 bases at J; junction bases unmatched: 7. CDR1 and CDR2 (germline): SGHRS, YFSETQ. This CDR3 contains 15 residues. The CDR3 sequence is CASSRPSGSGNEQFF. CDR3 DNA, as far as it was read: TGCGCCAGCAGCCGCCCTAGCGGGAGTGGCAATGAG.

This clone was counted at least ten times. Read sequence stops 3 residues before the CDR3 end, and the germline J gene provides the missing end. V and J are TRBV7-6 and TRBJ2-3; the match to TRBD2 covers 8 bases. With V trimmed by 3 bases and J by 1 base, 6 bases remained unmatched. The CDR3 is 16 amino acids. Germline CDR1 and CDR2: SGHVS and FNYEAQ. The CDR3 sequence: CASSFGGAEGTDTQYF. The CDR3 DNA, read in part, is TGTGCCAGCAGCTTCGGGGGGGCGGAGGGCACAGATACG.

With regard to this clone: Read data end 3 residues before the CDR3 end; the end is taken from the germline J gene. The chain uses TRBV6-2 or TRBV6-3 and TRBJ1-2, with D possibly matching TRBD1 (5 bases). This CDR3 has 15 amino acids. Germline CDR1 MNHEY, CDR2 SVGEGT. CDR3 DNA (partial): TGTGCCAGCAGTCCGGGGACTAGAGATTACAATGAC. It codes for CASSPGTRDYND. The entire CDR3 reads CASSPGTRDYNDYTF.

This clone was counted at least ten times. CDR3 sequence reads: CASSQGSGSFTDTQYF. The sequenced CDR3 bases are TGCGCCAGCAGCCAAGGTAGCGGGTCCTTCACAGATACG. The chain joins TRBV4-1 to TRBJ2-3; 7 nucleotides agree with TRBD2. Sequencing ends 3 residues short of the CDR3 end; the germline J gene provides the rest. Germline CDR1 is MGHRA and CDR2 is YSYEKL. The CDR3 has 16 residues. V was clipped by 1 base and J by 2 bases; unmatched bases: 6.

As to this clone: The read comes to an end 3 residues before the CDR3 does, leaving the germline J gene to fill in the end. This chain uses TRBV19 with TRBJ1-2, with TRBD1 matching 8 bases. The CDR3 spans 14 residues. V lost 4 bases, J lost 7 bases, and 8 bases stayed unmatched. Germline V CDR1 and CDR2: LNHDA, SQIVND (reference sequence). The CDR3 loop reads CASSKQGAGTGYTF. The part of the CDR3 DNA that was read is TGTGCCAGTAGTAAGCAGGGGGCGGGAACTGGC.

This clone was detected ten times or more. The read ends 3 residues before the CDR3 terminus; that terminus is restored from the germline J gene. The genes are TRBV19 and TRBJ2-5; D is unclear. Germline values: CDR1 LNHDA, CDR2 SQIVND (reference sequence). The CDR3 runs to 14 residues. Trimming pared 2 bases from V and 2 bases from J, leaving 9 bases between. CDR3 sequence reads: CASSIRAFQETQYF. The sequenced CDR3 bases are TGTGCCAGTAGTATAAGGGCGTTTCAAGAGACC.